The 20 T cell receptor beta chains below come from one sample, sequenced in a study of OX40 agonist ivuxolimab in advanced cancers. Sequencing used immunoSEQ multiplex PCR; TCRdb keeps in-frame clones, though not all of them. Of tens of thousands of clones listed, under 95% are singletons. The input for sequencing was CD4+ or CD8+ T cells sorted from blood, taken in a trial of the OX40 agonist ivuxolimab. These receptors all stem from an adult with an advanced solid tumor such as melanoma, head and neck, liver or kidney cancer.

The chain combines TRBV27 with TRBJ2-1; D gene uncertain. The CDR3 is made up of 14 amino acids. Per the germline V gene, CDR1 is MNHEY and CDR2 is SMNVEV (reference sequence). The V gene lost 6 bases and the J gene lost 1 base, with 10 bases spanning the gap. In nucleotides, the CDR3 is TGTGCCAGCAGACTGGACGATTCCTACAATGAGCAGTTCTTC. Residues: CASRLDDSYNEQFF.

The rearrangement links TRBV18 to TRBJ2-5; D is possibly TRBD2 (6 bases). CDR3 length equals 15 residues. Per the germline V gene, CDR1 is KGHSH and CDR2 is LQKENI. Trimming pared 0 bases from V and 5 bases from J, leaving 13 bases between. The CDR3 loop is CASSPPGGIRETQYF. Here the CDR3 DNA reads TGTGCCAGCTCACCACCGGGCGGGATCAGGGAGACCCAGTACTTC.

This chain links TRBV12-5 with TRBJ2-1; 7 bases match TRBD2. The germline V gene encodes CDR1 LGHNT and CDR2 FRNRAP. Trimming at V came to 5 bases and at J to 2 bases, leaving 9 bases not matched to a gene. This CDR3 is built from 16 residues. CDR3 amino acids: CASGPGYRGAYNEQFF. The CDR3 coding sequence is TGTGCTAGTGGTCCGGGGTATCGGGGGGCCTACAATGAGCAGTTCTTC.

V is TRBV6-5 and J is TRBJ2-7; TRBD2 matches 7 bases. The V gene's germline CDR1 is MNHEY and CDR2 SVGAGI. There are 13 residues in the CDR3. V dropped 6 bases and J dropped 4; count of bases not matched to a gene: 6. Written as DNA, the CDR3 is TGTGCCAGCAGGGCTAGCGGACCGTACGAGCAGTACTTC. It codes for CASRASGPYEQYF.

The chain carries TRBV11-1 and TRBJ2-5; D uncertain. The CDR3 is made up of 15 amino acids. The V gene's germline CDR1 is SGHAT and CDR2 FQDESV (reference sequence). V lost 5 bases and J 0 bases, leaving 13 bases between the germline ends. CDR3 DNA: TGTGCCAGCAGCCCCCCTCCTACGAACCAAGAGACCCAGTACTTC. Translating gives CASSPPPTNQETQYF.

The chain is built from TRBV29-1 and TRBJ1-1; no firm D call. Germline CDR1 reads SQVTM; CDR2 reads ANQGSEA. This CDR3 region has 14 residues. Trimming removed 7 bases at V and 6 bases at J, with 21 bases between. This CDR3 is CSGARSSETAEAFF. The CDR3 DNA follows: TGCAGCGGGGCACGGAGCTCCGAAACGGCTGAAGCTTTCTTT.

The CDR3 reads CASSHRQGSSYNEQFF. In nucleotides, the CDR3 is TGTGCCAGCAGTCACAGACAGGGAAGCTCCTACAATGAGCAGTTCTTC. The chain is built from TRBV7-8 and TRBJ2-1, with 7 nucleotides matching TRBD1. V lost 6 bases, J lost 0 bases, and 8 bases stayed unmatched. The CDR3 contains 16 residues. CDR1 is SGHVS and CDR2 is FQNEAQ in the germline V gene. Filled out from reference TRBV7-8 and TRBJ2-1, the complete variable domain reads GAGVSQSPRYKVAKRGQDVALRCDPISGHVSLFWYQQALGQGPEFLTYFQNEAQLDKSGLPSDRFFAERPEGSVSTLKIQRTQQEDSAVYLCASSHRQGSSYNEQFFGPGTRLTVL.

In DNA, the CDR3 is TGTGCCAGCAGTTTAGGCGGGAGGTCCTACGAGCAGTACTTC. Translation: CASSLGGRSYEQYF. J is TRBJ2-7 and V is TRBV28, with 8 bases aligning to TRBD2. This CDR3 contains 14 residues. CDR1 is MDHEN and CDR2 is SYDVKM in the germline V gene. V was pared by 2 bases and J by 1 base, with 1 base of the junction left unmatched.

The chain joins TRBV27 to TRBJ2-1; TRBD2 matches at 9 bases. The CDR3 loop spans 17 amino acids. V shed 6 bases and J 1 base; nucleotides not matched to a gene: 10. Germline V gene data show CDR1 as MNHEY and CDR2 as SMNVEV (reference sequence). The CDR3 DNA follows: TGTGCCAGCAGCCATTTAGCGGGAGTCGGGTCCTACAATGAGCAGTTCTTC. It encodes CASSHLAGVGSYNEQFF.

This chain uses TRBV5-4 with TRBJ2-2; no reliable D call. Trimming shortened V by 4 bases and J by 6 bases, and 7 bases separated the two germline ends. Germline V gene sequence: CDR1 SGHNT, CDR2 YYREEE (reference sequence). The CDR3 sequence is 12 residues long. The chain's CDR3 is CASSTSPGELFF. The CDR3, as DNA: TGTGCCAGCAGCACCTCTCCCGGGGAGCTGTTTTTT.

V is TRBV6-1 and J is TRBJ2-5; 12 bases fit TRBD1. The V segment lost 4 bases and the J segment 0 bases; nucleotides outside the gene matches: 12. Germline lookup yields CDR1 MNHNS and CDR2 SASEGT. CDR3 length equals 19 residues. CDR3 region: CASSVLPGQGAANQETQYF. In DNA form, the CDR3 reads TGTGCCAGCAGTGTGCTACCGGGACAGGGGGCTGCCAACCAAGAGACCCAGTACTTC.

The genes are TRBV27 and TRBJ2-1, with 9 bases fitting TRBD2. The junction had 16 bases not matched to a gene; V was cut back by 6 bases and J by 10 bases. The V gene's germline CDR1 is MNHEY and CDR2 SMNVEV (reference sequence). The CDR3 length is 16 residues. The CDR3 is CASRLLSSGAGGEQFF. The CDR3 region has the DNA TGTGCCAGCAGATTACTCTCTAGCGGGGCGGGGGGGGAGCAGTTCTTC.

The gene calls are TRBV4-1 and TRBJ1-1; D is perhaps TRBD1 (6 bases). Trimming left V 0 bases short and J 4 bases short, with 12 bases between. The CDR3 loop spans 15 amino acids. The V gene's germline CDR1 is MGHRA and CDR2 YSYEKL. CDR3 DNA sequence: TGCGCCAGCAGCCAAGATTCCAGGGGAGGCACTGAAGCTTTCTTT. Translating gives CASSQDSRGGTEAFF.

The chain carries TRBV9 and TRBJ2-4; the match to TRBD2 covers 7 bases. The germline gives CDR1 SGDLS, CDR2 YYNGEE. Unmatched junction bases numbered 11, after V lost 6 bases and J lost 8 bases. The CDR3 is 14 residues long. This CDR3 is CASTPGGGVDIQYF. The CDR3 nucleotides are TGTGCCAGCACCCCGGGGGGAGGGGTTGACATTCAGTACTTC.

This chain's CDR3 is CASSFGVPTDTQYF. CDR3 coding DNA: TGTGCCAGCAGTTTCGGGGTCCCCACAGATACGCAGTATTTT. The V call is TRBV27, the J call TRBJ2-3; a possible D gene is TRBD2 (5 bases). CDR1 is MNHEY, CDR2 SMNVEV, per germline (reference sequence). V was cut by 3 bases and J by 2 bases, with 9 bases left in between. The CDR3 consists of 14 residues.

The gene calls are TRBV27 and TRBJ1-2, with D uncertain. Germline V gene lookup returns CDR1 MNHEY and CDR2 SMNVEV (reference sequence). CDR3 size: 13 residues. V was shortened by 8 bases and J by 5 bases, with 15 bases between the two germline ends. The CDR3 sequence: CASGHGQFYGYTF. The CDR3 coding sequence is TGTGCCAGCGGTCACGGGCAGTTTTATGGCTACACCTTC.

In this sample, this clone turned up once. The chain has TRBV28 and TRBJ2-7; 10 nucleotides agree with TRBD1. Germline CDR1 and CDR2: MDHEN and SYDVKM. V trimming: 2 bases; J trimming: 3 bases; junction bases outside the gene matches: 4. The CDR3 extends over 15 amino acids. The CDR3 DNA sequence: TGTGCCAGCAGTTTAGGGACAGGGGTATTCTACGAGCAGTACTTC. Translated: CASSLGTGVFYEQYF.

The chain recombines TRBV19 with TRBJ2-5; 7 positions agree with TRBD2. The CDR3 runs 14 residues. V shed 9 bases and J 4 bases; nucleotides not matched to a gene: 11. CDR1 is LNHDA, CDR2 SQIVND, per germline (reference sequence). CDR3 protein: CASRLRLAGETQYF. The CDR3 nucleotides read TGTGCCAGCCGACTACGACTAGCAGGAGAGACCCAGTACTTC.

The rearrangement links TRBV6-5 to TRBJ2-1; 7 nucleotides align to TRBD1. J gave up 2 bases and V 3 bases, and 7 bases lay outside the gene matches. Germline CDR1 is MNHEY and CDR2 is SVGAGI. This CDR3 is built from 16 residues. The CDR3 reads CASSYYDRVPYNEQFF. The CDR3 nucleotides are TGTGCCAGCAGTTATTATGACAGGGTCCCCTACAATGAGCAGTTCTTC.

V usage is TRBV19 and J usage is TRBJ2-2, with D maybe TRBD1 (7 bases). V lost 1 base, J lost 6 bases, and 18 bases lay in between. CDR3 size: 17 residues. The V gene's germline CDR1 is LNHDA and CDR2 SQIVND (reference sequence). CDR3 protein: CASSIGEAGGIAGELFF. CDR3 coding DNA: TGTGCCAGTAGTATAGGGGAGGCAGGGGGTATCGCCGGGGAGCTGTTTTTT.